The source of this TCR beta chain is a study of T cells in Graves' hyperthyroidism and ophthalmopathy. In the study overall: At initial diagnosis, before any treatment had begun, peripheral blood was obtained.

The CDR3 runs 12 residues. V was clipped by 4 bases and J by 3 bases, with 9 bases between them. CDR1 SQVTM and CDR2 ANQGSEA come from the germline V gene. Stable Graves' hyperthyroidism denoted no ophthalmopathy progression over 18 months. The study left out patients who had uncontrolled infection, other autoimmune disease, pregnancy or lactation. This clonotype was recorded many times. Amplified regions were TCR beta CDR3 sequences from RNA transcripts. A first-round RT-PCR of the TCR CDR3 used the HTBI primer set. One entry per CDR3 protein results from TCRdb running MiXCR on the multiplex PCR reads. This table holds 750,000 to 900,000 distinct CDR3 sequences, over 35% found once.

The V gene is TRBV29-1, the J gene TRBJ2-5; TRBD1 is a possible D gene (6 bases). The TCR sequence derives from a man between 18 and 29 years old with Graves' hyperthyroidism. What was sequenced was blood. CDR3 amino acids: CSVVGQKETQYF. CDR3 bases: TGCAGCGTTGTAGGACAGAAAGAGACCCAGTACTTC.